This T cell receptor (beta chain) appears in the sequencing data of a study of blood T cell repertoires in COVID-19 (TCRdb year 2020). With regard to the full study: Samples from collaborators originated in the United States, Italy and Spain and spanned both the acute and convalescent phases of COVID-19. Where available, HLA class I and class II types were obtained from metadata supplied by the sample provider rather than from assay-based typing. The dataset comprised deeply sampled blood TCRbeta repertoires from subjects exposed to, actively infected with, or recovered from COVID-19. Samples were obtained from the ongoing ImmuneRACE study (first 160 participants) and from 1,254 subjects provided by 6 global collaborators. The material from the prospective study consisted of cDNA or gDNA derived from T cells, B-cell-depleted T cells, or PBMCs. A de-identified subject ID, COVID-19 status, age in years and sex were almost always included in the sample metadata. The repertoires were released in a freely available public database meant as a resource for research on the immune response to SARS-CoV-2.

TCRbeta CDR3 regions were amplified from genomic DNA using the immunoSEQ Assay, a bias-controlled multiplex PCR. On the study's bioinformatics: Within the assay, amplification of reference gene primers was used to estimate how many nucleated cells each sample contained. To quantify the absolute abundance of each unique TCRbeta CDR3 rearrangement, sequence reads were collapsed and filtered. For each sample, productive Simpson clonality was calculated as the square root of Simpson's diversity index across productive rearrangements. The table was pulled from immuneACCESS by TCRdb, which kept in-frame rearrangements only. Such tables lose some clones; where checked, under half of the loss comes from unresolved V genes, and the rest has no known cause. For V, J and clone size, that table is used; D and trimming come from the DNA. The sample table contains almost 250,000 clones; only one count was recorded for roughly 83% of them. Approximately 6.2% of the sample is held by the ten biggest clonotypes.

As for this clone: This clone's antigen is unknown. Nothing much larger sits one base from this clone, and base qualities are not available.

Findings and caveats that apply to the study as a whole: The amount of clinical and demographic metadata varied by source and participant and was provided uncurated.

One collaborating source in Seattle enrolled patients during active infection and followed them longitudinally through the course of disease. The collaborating institutions used their own protocols to collect whole blood in K2EDTA tubes. For TCRbeta analysis, collaborators shipped samples in one of three forms: frozen whole blood, isolated PBMCs, or DNA extracted from either of those sample types. The germline V gene sets CDR1 to SGHAT and CDR2 to FQNNGV. At the junction V is shortened by 3 bases and J by 2 bases, with 9 bases in between. Including the terminal cysteine and phenylalanine, the CDR3 comprises 14 residues. The only DNA kept is the CDR3, 42 bases in frame from the first base.

This clonotype originated in a woman of 80 years or more with COVID-19, enrolled during active disease. Sequenced input: peripheral blood. The receptor chain draws on TRBV11-2 and TRBJ2-3; matching of 6 bases hints at TRBD2 as the D gene. The CDR3 protein is CASSFGGPTDTQYF. The DNA is TGTGCCAGCAGCTTCGGAGGGCCCACAGATACGCAGTATTTT.